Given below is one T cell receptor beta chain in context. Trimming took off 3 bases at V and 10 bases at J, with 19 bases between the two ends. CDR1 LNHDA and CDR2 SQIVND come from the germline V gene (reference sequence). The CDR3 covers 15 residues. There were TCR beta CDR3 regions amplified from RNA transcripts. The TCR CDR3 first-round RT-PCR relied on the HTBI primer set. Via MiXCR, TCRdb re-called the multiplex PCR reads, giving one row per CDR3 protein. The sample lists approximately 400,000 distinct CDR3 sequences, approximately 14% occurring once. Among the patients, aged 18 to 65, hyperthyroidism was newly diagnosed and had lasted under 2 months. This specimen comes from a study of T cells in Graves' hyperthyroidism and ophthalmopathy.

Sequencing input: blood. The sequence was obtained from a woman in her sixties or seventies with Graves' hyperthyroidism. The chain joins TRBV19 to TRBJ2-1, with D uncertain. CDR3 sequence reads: CASSIPLFLGGEQFF. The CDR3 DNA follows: TGTGCCAGTAGTATCCCCCTCTTTTTGGGTGGGGAGCAGTTCTTC.